These 30 T cell receptor beta chains came from one sample sequenced in a study of blood T cell repertoires in COVID-19. Here immunoSEQ multiplex PCR was the method, and the copy in TCRdb shows in-frame clones only, minus some. The sample shows 250,000 to 350,000 clones, over 75% of them seen only once. Sample: PBMCs or T cells enriched from blood (not recorded which). Every receptor here comes from a woman under 40 who had recovered from COVID-19.

V usage is TRBV6-1 and J usage is TRBJ1-2, with 7 bases aligning to TRBD1. Germline CDR1 and CDR2: MNHNS and SASEGT. CDR3 length: 17 amino acids. The junction had 10 bases not matched to a gene; V was cut back by 2 bases and J by 1 base. CDR3 loop: CASSEPGTAGGNYGYTF. CDR3 DNA: TGTGCCAGCAGTGAACCCGGGACAGCAGGCGGTAACTATGGCTACACCTTC.

This clone has just one count. The chain uses TRBV30 and TRBJ1-2, with 9 bases lining up with TRBD1. The CDR3 spans 14 residues. CDR1 GTSNPN and CDR2 SVGIG come from the germline V gene (reference sequence). Germline trimming cut 3 bases from V and 7 bases from J; bases unmatched to any gene: 9. CDR3 DNA sequence: TGTGCCTGGAGAGGGGACAGGGTACACGGTGGCTACACCTTC. This translates into CAWRGDRVHGGYTF.

Only a few counts were recorded for this clone. The sample has other DNA sequences that encode this CDR3 too. The rearrangement joins TRBV27 to TRBJ1-1, with D tentatively TRBD1 (5 bases). The V end lost 1 base, the J end lost 1 base, and 7 bases lay between the germline ends. CDR1 and CDR2 from the germline V gene are MNHEY and SMNVEV (reference sequence). The CDR3 is 14 amino acids. CDR3: CASSLLGGNTEAFF. DNA for the CDR3: TGTGCCAGCAGTTTATTGGGGGGGAACACTGAAGCTTTCTTT.

The rearrangement links TRBV5-1 to TRBJ1-1; D may be TRBD1 (5 bases). Germline CDR1 is SGHRS and CDR2 is YFSETQ. V was pared by 4 bases and J by 6 bases, with 13 bases between. CDR3 length equals 13 residues. The CDR3 nucleotides read TGCGCCAGCAGCCGACTAGGGGAGGCTGAAGCTTTCTTT. This encodes CASSRLGEAEAFF.

V gene TRBV6-5 combines with J gene TRBJ2-7; TRBD1 matches 7 bases. Germline CDR1 is MNHEY and CDR2 is SVGAGI. The junction had 4 bases not matched to a gene; V was cut back by 0 bases and J by 2 bases. The CDR3 length is 15 residues. The DNA for the CDR3 is TGTGCCAGCAGTTACTCCAGGACAGGAGCCTACGAGCAGTACTTC. Translating it yields CASSYSRTGAYEQYF.

This clone was counted a few times. The chain is built from TRBV27 and TRBJ1-1, with D tentatively TRBD1 (6 bases). Looked up from germline, CDR1 is MNHEY and CDR2 is SMNVEV (reference sequence). The CDR3 is 14 residues long. V lost 2 bases and J 5 bases, leaving 12 bases between the germline ends. CDR3 protein: CASSLTGGGTEAFF. For the CDR3, the DNA is TGTGCCAGCAGTTTAACGGGGGGCGGGACTGAAGCTTTCTTT.

This sequence joins TRBV30 and TRBJ2-5, with D unresolved. Germline CDR1 GTSNPN, CDR2 SVGIG (reference sequence). V lost 4 bases to trimming and J lost 0 bases, with 18 bases between them. CDR3 size: 16 residues. The CDR3 is CAWTQPRGGDQETQYF. Here the CDR3 DNA reads TGTGCCTGGACCCAACCCCGAGGCGGTGACCAAGAGACCCAGTACTTC.

The V gene is TRBV7-9, the J gene TRBJ1-1; 11 nucleotides line up with TRBD1. Per the germline V gene, CDR1 is SEHNR and CDR2 is FQNEAQ (reference sequence). The CDR3 is made up of 14 amino acids. V lost 5 bases, J lost 11 bases, and 10 bases stayed unmatched. CDR3 amino acids: CASSTTGTGGDAFF. In DNA, the CDR3 is TGTGCCAGCAGCACAACCGGGACAGGGGGAGATGCTTTCTTT.

V is TRBV11-3 and J is TRBJ2-5; D ambiguous. Germline assignment: CDR1 SGHNT and CDR2 YENEEA. The CDR3 extends over 11 amino acids. V lost 7 bases and J 3 bases, leaving 6 bases between the germline ends. CDR3 residues: CASTQKETQYF. The CDR3 bases are TGTGCCAGCACCCAAAAAGAGACCCAGTACTTC. The variable domain in full, completed from reference TRBV11-3 and TRBJ2-5, reads EAGVVQSPRYKIIEKKQPVAFWCNPISGHNTLYWYLQNLGQGPELLIRYENEEAVDDSQLPKDRFSAERLKGVDSTLKIQPAELGDSAVYLCASTQKETQYFGPGTRLLVL.

This clone occurred once. The chain has TRBV13 and TRBJ1-1; D not resolved. Trimming pared 5 bases from V and 5 bases from J, leaving 15 bases between. The CDR3 length is 14 residues. Germline V gene sequence: CDR1 PRHDT, CDR2 FYEKMQ (reference sequence). The CDR3 coding sequence is TGTGCCAGCAGCCTCCGGAGCGGGGTTACTGAAGCTTTCTTT. The encoded protein is CASSLRSGVTEAFF.

In this sample, this clone turned up a few times. The rearrangement uses TRBV27 and TRBJ1-2, with D unresolved. V lost 4 bases, J lost 4 bases, and 7 bases lay in between. This CDR3 region has 12 residues. Germline CDR1 MNHEY, CDR2 SMNVEV (reference sequence). CDR3 residues: CASSSPLYGYTF. The CDR3 DNA reads TGTGCCAGCAGTTCTCCCCTCTATGGCTACACCTTC.

Here the CDR3 reads CASSLSTYNEQFF. The CDR3 bases are TGTGCCAGCAGTTTATCTACGTACAATGAGCAGTTCTTC. The rearrangement links TRBV28 to TRBJ2-1, with D unresolved. This CDR3 region has 13 residues. With 1 base removed from V and 4 bases from J, the gap between germline ends came to 5 bases. The germline gives CDR1 MDHEN, CDR2 SYDVKM.

The chain links TRBV11-2 to TRBJ1-6; no definite D call. Germline CDR1 is SGHAT and CDR2 is FQNNGV. V shed 4 bases and J shed 3 bases, with 10 bases lying between them. The length of the CDR3 is 15 residues. Here the CDR3 reads CASSSSSFYNSPLHF. The CDR3 DNA reads TGTGCCAGCAGCTCAAGTAGTTTCTATAATTCACCCCTCCACTTT.

The chain recombines TRBV4-2 with TRBJ1-6, with TRBD1 matching over 7 bases. Looked up from germline, CDR1 is LGHNA and CDR2 is YNFKEQ. The V and J ends lost 1 base and 4 bases, in that order; junction bases with no gene match: 4. The CDR3 is 16 amino acids. The CDR3 nucleotides read TGTGCCAGCAGCCAAGCACGGGACAGTTATAATTCACCCCTCCACTTT. Residues: CASSQARDSYNSPLHF.

This sequence joins TRBV9 and TRBJ1-1; 9 nucleotides agree with TRBD1. Germline V CDR1 and CDR2: SGDLS, YYNGEE. V trimming: 4 bases; J trimming: 11 bases; junction bases outside the gene matches: 12. The CDR3 covers 14 residues. CDR3 coding DNA: TGTGCCAGCAGCCCTACCGGGACAGGGTTTAGCGCTTTCTTT. Its translation is CASSPTGTGFSAFF.

This chain links TRBV19 with TRBJ2-6; D is unclear. The CDR3 consists of 16 residues. Trimming left V 6 bases short and J 0 bases short, with 12 bases between. Germline CDR1 LNHDA, CDR2 SQIVND (reference sequence). The CDR3: CASSYVGGSGANVLTF. CDR3 DNA sequence: TGTGCCAGTAGCTACGTTGGCGGCTCTGGGGCCAACGTCCTGACTTTC. Complete variable domain (other parts from reference TRBV19 and TRBJ2-6): DGGITQSPKYLFRKEGQNVTLSCEQNLNHDAMYWYRQDPGQGLRLIYYSQIVNDFQKGDIAEGYSVSREKKESFPLTVTSAQKNPTAFYLCASSYVGGSGANVLTFGAGSRLTVL.

The chain links TRBV9 to TRBJ2-7; tentative D call: TRBD1 (6 bases). Trimming stripped 0 bases from V and 6 bases from J, with 19 bases between. The CDR3 contains 16 residues. Germline values: CDR1 SGDLS, CDR2 YYNGEE. The CDR3 sequence: CASSVGGDLRGSEQYF. The CDR3 coding sequence is TGTGCCAGCAGCGTAGGAGGGGACCTGAGGGGGAGCGAGCAGTACTTC.

The CDR3 bases are TGTGCCAGCAGCCACAAGGACAGCTCTCTAGCCAAAAACATTCAGTACTTC. Protein: CASSHKDSSLAKNIQYF. The chain employs TRBV7-9 and TRBJ2-4; possible D gene TRBD1, 6 bases. There are 17 residues in the CDR3. The V gene's germline CDR1 is SEHNR and CDR2 FQNEAQ (reference sequence). V lost 5 bases and J 0 bases, leaving 17 bases between the germline ends.

The chain couples TRBV7-6 to TRBJ2-3, with TRBD2 identical over 9 bases. Germline CDR1 reads SGHVS; CDR2 reads FNYEAQ. This CDR3 is built from 20 residues. V lost 2 bases to trimming and J lost 3 bases; unmatched junction nucleotides: 18. In DNA, the CDR3 is TGTGCCAGCAGCTTATTTGGGCGGCGGGGGGGCCCCCCTAAAACAGATACGCAGTATTTT. Translating it yields CASSLFGRRGGPPKTDTQYF. The variable domain in full, with the rest retrieved from reference TRBV7-6 and TRBJ2-3, is GAGVSQSPRYKVTKRGQDVALRCDPISGHVSLYWYRQALGQGPEFLTYFNYEAQQDKSGLPNDRFSAERPEGSISTLTIQRTEQRDSAMYRCASSLFGRRGGPPKTDTQYFGPGTRLTVL.

The gene calls are TRBV11-3 and TRBJ2-5, with D unresolved. This CDR3 contains 15 residues. V shed 4 bases and J shed 5 bases, with 17 bases lying between them. In germline, CDR1 is SGHNT, CDR2 YENEEA. The CDR3 DNA reads TGTGCCAGCAGCTATCCCTCCCCAACGAGGGAGACCCAGTACTTC. It yields the protein CASSYPSPTRETQYF.

This chain connects TRBV19 to TRBJ1-4, with 9 bases aligning to TRBD1. Germline-derived CDR1 and CDR2 are LNHDA and SQIVND (reference sequence). The CDR3 has 14 amino acids. Germline trimming cut 7 bases from V and 8 bases from J; bases unmatched to any gene: 8. CDR3 sequence reads: CASTQTGGREKLFF. CDR3 bases: TGTGCCAGTACACAGACAGGGGGACGGGAAAAACTGTTTTTT.

The chain couples TRBV18 to TRBJ2-1; 14 bases agree with TRBD2. The CDR3 totals 17 residues. V lost 0 bases and J lost 3; bases outside the gene matches: 1. CDR1 is KGHSH, CDR2 LQKENI, per germline. The DNA of the CDR3 is TGTGCCAGCTCACCACCCGGGACTAGCGGGAGCTACAATGAGCAGTTCTTC. This sequence encodes CASSPPGTSGSYNEQFF.

This clone has just a few counts. The chain recombines TRBV5-1 with TRBJ1-1, with 7 bases aligning to TRBD1. The CDR3 has 15 residues. Trimming cost V 3 bases and J 2 bases; bases outside gene matches: 7. Germline-derived CDR1 and CDR2 are SGHRS and YFSETQ. The CDR3 sequence: CASSWGQNINTEAFF. The CDR3 coding sequence is TGCGCCAGCAGCTGGGGACAGAACATTAACACTGAAGCTTTCTTT.

J is TRBJ1-2 and V is TRBV10-3; no reliable D call. This CDR3 region has 14 residues. V was clipped by 4 bases and J by 4 bases, with 13 bases between them. Germline V gene data show CDR1 as ENHRY and CDR2 as SYGVKD. In DNA form, the CDR3 reads TGTGCCATCAGTGGAAATGCGGCCTCCTATGGCTACACCTTC. It is translated as CAISGNAASYGYTF.

A single count supports this clone. The V call is TRBV9, the J call TRBJ1-1; possible D gene TRBD1, 6 bases. The CDR3 runs 15 residues. Per the germline V gene, CDR1 is SGDLS and CDR2 is YYNGEE. V was clipped by 3 bases and J by 1 base, with 13 bases between them. The CDR3 DNA sequence: TGTGCCAGCAGCGGGGGGCACCTAGGGAACACTGAAGCTTTCTTT. Amino acid sequence: CASSGGHLGNTEAFF. Looking up the rest from reference TRBV9 and TRBJ1-1 gives the full variable domain: DSGVTQTPKHLITATGQRVTLRCSPRSGDLSVYWYQQSLDQGLQFLIQYYNGEERAKGNILERFSAQQFPDLHSELNLSSLELGDSALYFCASSGGHLGNTEAFFGQGTRLTVV.

This clone was counted at least ten times. The CDR3 is CSVRGGGRANEQFF. For the CDR3, the DNA is TGCAGCGTCCGGGGTGGCGGGAGGGCCAATGAGCAGTTCTTC. V is TRBV29-1 and J is TRBJ2-1, with TRBD2 matching 9 bases. Trimming cost V 6 bases and J 6 bases; bases outside gene matches: 9. CDR3 length equals 14 residues. Germline values: CDR1 SQVTM, CDR2 ANQGSEA.

This chain uses TRBV5-4 with TRBJ2-1; D remains unclear. The CDR3 spans 15 residues. Deletions cut 3 bases from V and 4 bases from J, with 14 bases between. From germline, CDR1 is SGHNT and CDR2 YYREEE (reference sequence). In DNA form, the CDR3 reads TGTGCCAGCAGCTCCCCCAGCTCTAGATACAATGAGCAGTTCTTC. Its protein is CASSSPSSRYNEQFF.

The J gene is TRBJ2-7, the V gene TRBV30, with D uncertain. Germline CDR1 GTSNPN, CDR2 SVGIG (reference sequence). This CDR3 is 12 amino acids long. Trimming took 8 bases from V and 1 from J, leaving 12 bases between them. CDR3 DNA sequence: TGTGCCCTGTCAGACTGGTCCTACGAGCAGTACTTC. This gives the protein CALSDWSYEQYF.

The chain uses TRBV3-1 (or the pseudogene TRBV3-2) and TRBJ1-4, with D possibly being TRBD1 (5 bases). Germline V gene lookup returns CDR1 LGHDT and CDR2 YNNKEL (reference sequence). The CDR3 runs 14 residues. V was shortened by 5 bases and J by 2 bases, with 9 bases between the two germline ends. The CDR3 sequence: CASSTGGTNEKLFF. CDR3 bases: TGTGCCAGCAGCACTGGGGGGACTAATGAAAAACTGTTTTTT.

This chain uses TRBV28 with TRBJ1-1, with 8 bases lining up with TRBD1. This CDR3 has 13 residues. The germline CDR1 and CDR2 sequences are MDHEN and SYDVKM. The V gene end was trimmed by 11 bases and the J gene end by 6 bases; junction bases not matched to a gene: 11. The CDR3 region is CAARSDRAPEAFF. The CDR3, as DNA: TGTGCCGCAAGGTCGGACAGGGCCCCTGAAGCTTTCTTT.